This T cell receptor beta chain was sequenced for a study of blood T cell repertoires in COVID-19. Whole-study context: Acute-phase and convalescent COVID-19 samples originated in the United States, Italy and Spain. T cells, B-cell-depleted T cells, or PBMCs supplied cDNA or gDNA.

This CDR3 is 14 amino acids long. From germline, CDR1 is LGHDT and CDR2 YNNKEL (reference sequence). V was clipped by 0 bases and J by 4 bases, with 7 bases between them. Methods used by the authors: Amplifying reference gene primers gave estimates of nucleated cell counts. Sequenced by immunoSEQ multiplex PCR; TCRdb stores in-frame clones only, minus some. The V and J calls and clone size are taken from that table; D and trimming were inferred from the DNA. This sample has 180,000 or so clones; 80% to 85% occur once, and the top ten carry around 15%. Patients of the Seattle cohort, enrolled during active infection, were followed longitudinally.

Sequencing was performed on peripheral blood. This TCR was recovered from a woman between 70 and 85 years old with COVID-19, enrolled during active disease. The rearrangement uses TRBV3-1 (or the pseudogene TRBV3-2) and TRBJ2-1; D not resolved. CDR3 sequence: CASSQDYEYNEQFF. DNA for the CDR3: TGTGCCAGCAGCCAAGATTACGAGTACAATGAGCAGTTCTTC.